Presented here are 18 T cell receptor beta chains from one specimen sequenced in a study of identical twins. Via MiXCR, TCRdb re-called the 5' RACE reads, giving one row per CDR3 protein. The sample gives hundreds of thousands of distinct CDR3 sequences, 8% to 9% of which show up once; 0.8% to 1% is in the top ten. This same sample was also part of a study on yellow fever vaccine responses in identical twins.

The specimen was PBMCs. These receptors came from a woman aged 18-29 years in good health.

A word on this clonotype: A much larger clone lies one base from this, so it may be a read error. V is TRBV6-1 and J is TRBJ2-3, with D possibly matching TRBD2 (6 bases). CDR1 is MNHNS, CDR2 SASEGT, per germline. This CDR3 region has 14 residues. The ends were cut back, 1 base at V and 3 bases at J, with 8 bases in the middle. CDR3 nucleotides: TGTGCCAGCAGTGAAGTACTAGCTACAGATACGCAGTATTTT. It yields the protein CASSEVLATDTQYF.

This chain joins TRBV12-3 or TRBV12-4 and TRBJ2-4; no firm D call. This CDR3 has 14 residues. Trimming cost V 3 bases and J 1 base, with 7 bases left between them. The CDR3 nucleotides read TGTGCCAGCAGTTTCCGTGGGGCCAAAAACATTCAGTACTTC. This translates into CASSFRGAKNIQYF.

Many counts were recorded for this clonotype. The chain carries TRBV6-1 and TRBJ2-5; 8 bases are a match to TRBD2. The V segment lost 6 bases and the J segment 1 base; nucleotides outside the gene matches: 10. The germline V gene encodes CDR1 MNHNS and CDR2 SASEGT. This CDR3 is built from 16 residues. The CDR3 sequence is CASRLTSARSQETQYF. CDR3 nucleotides: TGTGCCAGCAGACTGACTAGCGCCCGATCCCAAGAGACCCAGTACTTC.

V and J are TRBV4-3 and TRBJ2-3; 12 bases match TRBD2. The V gene end was trimmed by 1 base and the J gene end by 5 bases; junction bases not matched to a gene: 7. Germline CDR1 and CDR2: LGHNA and YSLEER. There are 17 residues in the CDR3. This CDR3 is CASSQVSGLAGVDTQYF. The DNA for the CDR3 is TGCGCCAGCAGCCAAGTCTCGGGACTAGCGGGTGTAGATACGCAGTATTTT.

This clonotype was seen repeatedly, ten times or more. The germline gene is not matched at one end of the junction; a read error may be the cause. The genes are TRBV24-1 and TRBJ2-1, with 11 nucleotides matching TRBD2. This CDR3 has 15 residues. Germline CDR1 KGHDR, CDR2 SFDVKD. CDR3 region: CATSELAGDYDEQFF. CDR3 coding DNA: TGTGCCACCAGTGAACTAGCGGGAGACTACGATGAGCAGTTCTTC.

This clonotype was observed a handful of times. The chain is built from TRBV24-1 and TRBJ1-2; 8 bases are a match to TRBD1. CDR1 KGHDR and CDR2 SFDVKD come from the germline V gene. The CDR3 runs to 14 residues. The J segment lost 4 bases and the V segment lost 4 bases, leaving 4 bases of the junction unmatched. The CDR3 DNA sequence: TGTGCCACCAGTGACCCAGGGGGCGGCTATGGCTACACCTTC. This translates into CATSDPGGGYGYTF.

Only a few counts were recorded for this clonotype. The genes are TRBV9 and TRBJ2-1, with D maybe TRBD2 (5 bases). Trimming cost V 0 bases and J 8 bases, with 9 bases left between them. The CDR3 has 13 amino acids. Looked up from germline, CDR1 is SGDLS and CDR2 is YYNGEE. The CDR3 here is CASSVVSGDEQFF. The CDR3 DNA follows: TGTGCCAGCAGCGTAGTCTCCGGGGATGAGCAGTTCTTC.

The V and J genes are TRBV4-2 and TRBJ1-4; D remains unclear. Germline V lookup: CDR1 LGHNA, CDR2 YNFKEQ. V was shortened by 1 base and J by 4 bases, with 7 bases between the two germline ends. This CDR3 comprises 14 residues. The CDR3 region is CASSQGPDNEKLFF. The CDR3, as DNA: TGTGCCAGCAGCCAAGGGCCAGATAATGAAAAACTGTTTTTT.

In DNA form, the CDR3 reads TGTGCCAGTACCGCCGGGACGGGGCTCTACGAGCAGTACTTC. Translation: CASTAGTGLYEQYF. V and J are TRBV19 and TRBJ2-7; TRBD1 or TRBD2 may be the D gene (5 bases each). CDR1 is LNHDA and CDR2 is SQIVND in the germline V gene (reference sequence). V lost 7 bases, J lost 3 bases, and 16 bases lay in between. The CDR3 has 14 amino acids. The full variable domain, completed using reference TRBV19 and TRBJ2-7, is DGGITQSPKYLFRKEGQNVTLSCEQNLNHDAMYWYRQDPGQGLRLIYYSQIVNDFQKGDIAEGYSVSREKKESFPLTVTSAQKNPTAFYLCASTAGTGLYEQYFGPGTRLTVT.

In its sample, this clonotype was seen many times. CDR3 DNA: TGTGCCAGCAGCGCGGGACTAGCGGTCACAGATACGCAGTATTTT. This codes for CASSAGLAVTDTQYF. The chain joins TRBV11-3 to TRBJ2-3; 11 positions agree with TRBD2. The CDR3 has 15 residues. Germline V gene lookup returns CDR1 SGHNT and CDR2 YENEEA. V dropped 5 bases and J dropped 2; count of bases not matched to a gene: 3.

In this sample, this clonotype turned up many times. This sequence joins TRBV29-1 and TRBJ2-3; 10 nucleotides agree with TRBD2. This CDR3 spans 16 amino acids. Germline loops: CDR1 SQVTM, CDR2 ANQGSEA. The J segment lost 4 bases and the V segment lost 1 base, leaving 8 bases of the junction unmatched. The CDR3 DNA reads as TGCAGCGTTGAAGGCGCTAGCGGGAGTAGAGCAGATACGCAGTATTTT. It encodes CSVEGASGSRADTQYF.

This clonotype was observed a few times. V and J are TRBV12-3 or TRBV12-4 and TRBJ2-5; a possible D gene is TRBD1 (6 bases). Trimming stripped 6 bases from V and 2 bases from J, with 13 bases between. CDR3 length: 14 amino acids. CDR3 loop: CASRKTTGQETQYF. DNA of the CDR3: TGTGCCAGCAGAAAAACGACAGGTCAAGAGACCCAGTACTTC.

The chain joins TRBV15 to TRBJ2-2, with D maybe TRBD1 (6 bases). The CDR3 covers 17 residues. V was clipped by 0 bases and J by 2 bases, with 13 bases between them. Germline loops: CDR1 LNHNV, CDR2 YYDKDF (reference sequence). CDR3 amino acids: CATSRDRTAINTGELFF. CDR3 DNA: TGTGCCACCAGCAGAGATAGGACAGCGATTAACACCGGGGAGCTGTTTTTT.

V and J are TRBV15 and TRBJ2-1, with TRBD2 matching over 9 bases. Germline V CDR1 and CDR2: LNHNV, YYDKDF (reference sequence). The CDR3 is made up of 16 amino acids. V shed 2 bases and J 9 bases; nucleotides not matched to a gene: 11. DNA for the CDR3: TGTGCCACCAGCAGACCTAGCGGGACAGCCGGCGGTGAGCAGTTCTTC. This gives the protein CATSRPSGTAGGEQFF.

There are a few counts of this clonotype. The chain recombines TRBV10-3 with TRBJ2-4, with TRBD2 matching over 7 bases. Germline trimming cut 3 bases from V and 0 bases from J; bases unmatched to any gene: 8. This CDR3 has 17 residues. Germline assignment: CDR1 ENHRY and CDR2 SYGVKD. The CDR3 region has the DNA TGTGCCATCAGTGAACCACTAGCGCCGACAGCCAAAAACATTCAGTACTTC. Amino acids: CAISEPLAPTAKNIQYF.

This clonotype has only a few counts. J is TRBJ2-5 and V is TRBV21-1; the table's D call, TRBD1, was not checked against the DNA. TRBV21-1 is a pseudogene. This CDR3 spans 16 amino acids. CDR3: CASSNVDRGLQETQYF. The DNA of the CDR3 is TGTGCCAGCAGCAACGTCGACAGGGGACTACAAGAGACCCAGTACTTC.

This clonotype has at least ten counts. The genes are TRBV7-2 and TRBJ2-1, with D possibly TRBD1 on 5 matching bases. V was cut by 7 bases and J by 9 bases, with 19 bases left in between. The germline gives CDR1 SGHTA, CDR2 FQGNSA. The CDR3 is 14 amino acids. The CDR3 DNA reads TGTGCCAGCACCCCCAGGGTGGCTTTAGGTGAGCAGTTCTTC. This translates into CASTPRVALGEQFF.

This clonotype was counted ten times or more. The V call is TRBV6-2 or TRBV6-3, the J call TRBJ2-7, with D possibly called TRBD1 or TRBD2 (5 bases each). V was trimmed by 6 bases and J by 2 bases, leaving 8 bases between them. CDR1 is MNHEY and CDR2 is SVGEGT in the germline V gene. The CDR3 covers 12 residues. The CDR3 coding sequence is TGTGCCAGCAGGAGGGGTACCTACGAGCAGTACTTC. Amino acids: CASRRGTYEQYF.